The present TCR beta chain was sequenced within a study of T-cell reconstitution after alpha-beta-depleted transplantation in children (dated by TCRdb to 2016 to 2017). Context from the whole study: T-cell immune reconstitution after TCRalphabeta/CD19-depleted allogeneic hematopoietic cell transplantation in children was quantitatively tracked in the study by means of TCR repertoire profiling. General study outcomes and caveats: The apparently early recovery of alphabetaT-cell counts about two months after transplant reportedly depended on only several hundred rapidly expanded clones that came from non-depleted graft cells. Over subsequent months, a decline in hyperexpanded clone frequencies was noted, and after one year, T-cell counts and TCRbeta diversity were mostly ascribed to newly produced T cells. In some patients, high TCRbeta diversity at day 60 was attributed to recipient T cells and intrathymic progenitors that had survived conditioning.

The library was generated by PCR. Sequencing was carried out with an Illumina HiSeq 2500. To normalize quantification of the TCRbeta repertoire, the TCR libraries were built with molecular barcoding that relied on unique molecular identifiers. The raw public reads went through TCRdb reprocessing: fastp at Q25, MiXCR clone calling, in-frame beta chains kept. Entries are consolidated by CDR3 protein sequence, retaining the most common genes and DNA. The sample table holds some 220,000 distinct CDR3 sequences, of which around 9.9% were seen once. The ten largest clones represent approximately 28% of the sample. This clonotype was detected ten times or more. Its antigen target is currently unknown. Nothing much larger sits one base from this clone, and base qualities are not available. The treatment or condition label of this sample denotes: allogeneic hematopoietic cell transplantation with graft depleted of TCRalphabeta T cells and CD19 B cells. TCRalphabeta/CD19-depleted allogeneic hematopoietic cell grafts were given to the transplant recipients, all of whom were children.

V gives up 0 bases and J gives up 7 bases, and the segment between their germline ends measures 9 bases. From the cysteine up to the phenylalanine, the CDR3 has a length of 12 residues. The CDR3 DNA has 36 bases and is translated from base 1. The germline V gene gives CDR1 as SQVTM and CDR2 as ANQGSEA. The material sequenced was PBMCs, taken before TCRalphabeta/CD19-depleted stem cell transplant. The sequence joins TRBV29-1 to TRBJ1-2, with no confidently assigned D gene. The receptor was isolated from a child under two years old with acute myeloid leukemia, due to receive a stem cell transplant. The CDR3 corresponds to CSVEDRAGGYTF. The DNA is TGCAGCGTTGAAGATAGGGCAGGTGGCTACACCTTC.